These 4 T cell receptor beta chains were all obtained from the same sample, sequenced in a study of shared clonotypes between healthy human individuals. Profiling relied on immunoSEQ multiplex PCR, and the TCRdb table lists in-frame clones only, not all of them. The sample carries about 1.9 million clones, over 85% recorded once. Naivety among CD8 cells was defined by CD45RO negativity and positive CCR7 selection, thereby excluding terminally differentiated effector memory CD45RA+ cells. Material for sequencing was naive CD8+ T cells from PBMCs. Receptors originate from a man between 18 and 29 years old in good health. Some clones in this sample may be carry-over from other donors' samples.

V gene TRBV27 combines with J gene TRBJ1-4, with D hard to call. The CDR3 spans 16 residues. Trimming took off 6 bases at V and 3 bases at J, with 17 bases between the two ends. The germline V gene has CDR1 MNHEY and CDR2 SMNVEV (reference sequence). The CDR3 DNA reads TGTGCCAGCAGCCAGGACTCTTTCGTAGCTAATGAAAAACTGTTTTTT. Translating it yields CASSQDSFVANEKLFF.

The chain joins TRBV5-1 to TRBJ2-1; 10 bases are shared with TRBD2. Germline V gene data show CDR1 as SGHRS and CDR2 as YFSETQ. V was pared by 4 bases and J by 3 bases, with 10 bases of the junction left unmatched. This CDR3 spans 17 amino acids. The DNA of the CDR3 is TGCGCCAGCAGCGCGCCGGACGGGACTAGCGTCTACAATGAGCAGTTCTTC. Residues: CASSAPDGTSVYNEQFF. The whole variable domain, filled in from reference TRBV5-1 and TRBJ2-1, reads KAGVTQTPRYLIKTRGQQVTLSCSPISGHRSVSWYQQTPGQGLQFLFEYFSETQRNKGNFPGRFSGRQFSNSRSEMNVSTLELGDSALYLCASSAPDGTSVYNEQFFGPGTRLTVL.

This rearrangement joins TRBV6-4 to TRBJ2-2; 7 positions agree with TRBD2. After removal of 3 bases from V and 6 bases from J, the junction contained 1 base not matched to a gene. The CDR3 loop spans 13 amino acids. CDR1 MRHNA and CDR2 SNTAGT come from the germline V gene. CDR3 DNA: TGTGCCAGCAGTGAGACTAGCCCCGGGGAGCTGTTTTTT. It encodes CASSETSPGELFF.

In DNA, the CDR3 is TGTGCCAGCAGCTCATCCGGACTAGGGAAGGGAACAAATGAGCAGTTCTTC. Protein: CASSSSGLGKGTNEQFF. The J gene is TRBJ2-1, the V gene TRBV7-3; the match to TRBD2 covers 7 bases. The CDR3 runs 17 residues. V gave up 4 bases and J gave up 7 bases; unmatched junction bases: 16. CDR1 SGHTA and CDR2 FQGTGA come from the germline V gene.